This T cell receptor (beta chain) was recorded in a study of beta chain features in type 1 diabetes. From germline, CDR1 is SGHNT and CDR2 YYREEE (reference sequence). This CDR3 has 14 amino acids. Deletions cut 4 bases from V and 4 bases from J, with 11 bases between. Since all of the isolated RNA was reverse transcribed, expressed TCRB transcripts were what got sequenced. Using immunoSEQ multiplex PCR, the repertoire was profiled, and TCRdb retains in-frame clones only, with some absent. Of 600,000 to 750,000 clones listed, 9.5% to 15% are singletons. This clone came up a few times. Its antigen remains unknown. Regarding the study as a whole: Shorter TCRB CDR3s, moderately but significantly so, were found in Type 1 diabetes patients in all four CD4+ subsets.

The TCR sequence derives from a man aged 25-45 years with type 1 diabetes. What was sequenced was naive CD4+ T cells from blood. V is TRBV5-4 and J is TRBJ1-4, with D perhaps TRBD1 (6 bases). DNA for the CDR3: TGTGCCAGCAGCCTGGACAGAAATAATGAAAAACTGTTTTTT. This encodes CASSLDRNNEKLFF.